These T cell receptor beta chains were read from a single sample in a study of blood T cells in healthy people across ages. MiXCR, run by TCRdb on the 5' RACE reads, gives a single entry per CDR3 protein. The sample contains roughly 900,000 distinct CDR3 sequences, about 48% of which appear only once. The sequenced sample consisted of blood. The receptors originated from a man aged 30 to 39 in good health. Each CDR3 is given with its conserved first and last residue. The D gene is left open where the match is weak. The size field is filled for only some rows; it gives once, few, many or a size class.

V gene: TRBV11-3
J gene: TRBJ2-3
clone size: few
D gene: NA
CDR3 protein: CASSPRGGFGTDTQYF
CDR3 DNA: TGTGCCAGCAGCCCGCGAGGAGGGTTTGGTACAGATACGCAGTATTTT

V gene: TRBV7-2
J gene: TRBJ1-4
clone size: NA
D gene: NA
CDR3 protein: CASSDRNLGKLFF
CDR3 DNA: TGTGCCAGCAGCGACCGGAACTTAGGAAAACTGTTTTTT

V gene: TRBV6-4
J gene: TRBJ1-4
clone size: once
D gene: NA
CDR3 protein: CASSDSGTPNEKLFF
CDR3 DNA: TGTGCCAGCAGTGACTCCGGGACGCCGAATGAAAAACTGTTTTTT

V gene: TRBV4-1
J gene: TRBJ2-7
clone size: few
D gene: TRBD2
CDR3 protein: CASSQVRASGSYEQYF
CDR3 DNA: TGCGCCAGCAGCCAAGTACGGGCTAGCGGATCCTACGAGCAGTACTTC

V gene: TRBV10-3
J gene: TRBJ2-2
clone size: NA
D gene: NA
CDR3 protein: CATLGGRINTGELFF
CDR3 DNA: TGTGCCACCTTAGGAGGTCGAATTAACACCGGGGAGCTGTTTTTT

V gene: TRBV11-2
J gene: TRBJ2-3
clone size: NA
D gene: NA
CDR3 protein: CASSLKDRRTDTQYF
CDR3 DNA: TGTGCCAGCAGCTTAAAAGATCGGCGCACAGATACGCAGTATTTT

V gene: TRBV29-1
J gene: TRBJ2-1
clone size: few
D gene: NA
CDR3 protein: CSVEVTSPYNEQFF
CDR3 DNA: TGCAGCGTTGAAGTTACATCCCCCTACAATGAGCAGTTCTTC

V gene: TRBV29-1
J gene: TRBJ2-1
clone size: NA
D gene: TRBD1
CDR3 protein: CSVDSGGQGYEQFF
CDR3 DNA: TGCAGCGTTGATAGTGGGGGACAGGGGTATGAGCAGTTCTTC

V gene: TRBV29-1
J gene: TRBJ1-1
clone size: NA
D gene: TRBD1
CDR3 protein: CSALGGRGESLNTEAFF
CDR3 DNA: TGCAGCGCCCTAGGGGGCAGGGGGGAATCTCTGAACACTGAAGCTTTCTTT

V gene: TRBV12-3/TRBV12-4
J gene: TRBJ2-3
clone size: few
D gene: NA
CDR3 protein: CASSLIWGTDTQYF
CDR3 DNA: TGTGCCAGCAGTTTAATCTGGGGCACAGATACGCAGTATTTT

V gene: TRBV6-1
J gene: TRBJ2-5
clone size: NA
D gene: NA
CDR3 protein: CASSESRLRRTQYF
CDR3 DNA: TGTGCTAGCAGTGAATCTCGGCTCAGGAGGACCCAGTACTTC

V gene: TRBV4-1
J gene: TRBJ2-1
clone size: many
D gene: NA
CDR3 protein: CASRGGYNEQFF
CDR3 DNA: TGCGCCAGCAGAGGGGGTTACAATGAGCAGTTCTTC

V gene: TRBV6-2/TRBV6-3
J gene: TRBJ1-2
clone size: NA
D gene: NA
CDR3 protein: CATSNPGEFYGYTF
CDR3 DNA: TGTGCCACCAGCAACCCAGGCGAGTTTTATGGCTACACCTTC

V gene: TRBV4-3
J gene: TRBJ1-1
clone size: few
D gene: NA
CDR3 protein: CASSQDRTGNTEAFF
CDR3 DNA: TGCGCCAGCAGCCAAGATCGTACAGGGAACACTGAAGCTTTCTTT

V gene: TRBV9
J gene: TRBJ2-1
clone size: NA
D gene: NA
CDR3 protein: CASSVGLDLSSYNEQFF
CDR3 DNA: TGTGCCAGCAGCGTAGGTCTGGATCTTAGCTCCTACAATGAGCAGTTCTTC

V gene: TRBV6-1
J gene: TRBJ1-6
clone size: once
D gene: TRBD1
CDR3 protein: CASRVPGQGVGNSPLHF
CDR3 DNA: TGTGCCAGCAGAGTACCGGGACAGGGGGTGGGTAATTCACCCCTCCACTTT